These 24 T cell receptor beta chains originate from one sample sequenced in a study of cytomegalovirus exposure and HLA in healthy donors. 13 Jbeta primers and 60 Vbeta primers were used for the PCR. Clones were sequenced by immunoSEQ multiplex PCR, and TCRdb holds only the in-frame ones, with some missing. The sample lists around 150,000 clones, roughly four fifths occurring once. The sample comprised PBMCs. These receptors came from a man between 50 and 59 years old in good health and CMV-seropositive.

This sequence joins TRBV27 and TRBJ2-7; 9 positions agree with TRBD1. The CDR3 contains 13 residues. CDR1 and CDR2 (germline): MNHEY, SMNVEV (reference sequence). The trim removed 6 bases at V and 7 bases at J, leaving 7 bases unmatched. CDR3 in amino acids: CASSHRGPGEQYF. DNA for the CDR3: TGTGCCAGCAGCCACAGGGGGCCGGGAGAGCAGTACTTC.

This chain uses TRBV4-3 with TRBJ1-1; 9 positions agree with TRBD1. Germline V lookup: CDR1 LGHNA, CDR2 YSLEER. The length of the CDR3 is 15 residues. The V segment lost 4 bases and the J segment 7 bases; nucleotides outside the gene matches: 10. CDR3 coding DNA: TGCGCCAGCAGCCGAGATTACAGGGGGCAGAGTGAAGCTTTCTTT. Its protein is CASSRDYRGQSEAFF.

This chain links TRBV9 with TRBJ2-3, with a tentative D call TRBD2 (5 bases). The V end lost 0 bases, the J end lost 1 base, and 18 bases lay between the germline ends. The CDR3 sequence is 18 residues long. Germline-derived CDR1 and CDR2 are SGDLS and YYNGEE. The CDR3 sequence: CASSVEVGAAGRTDTQYF. The CDR3 DNA is TGTGCCAGCAGCGTAGAGGTAGGTGCGGCGGGCCGCACAGATACGCAGTATTTT.

The rearrangement uses TRBV25-1 and TRBJ2-6, with a possible D match to TRBD1 (5 bases). Germline CDR1 MGHDK, CDR2 SYGVNS. V gave up 3 bases and J gave up 0 bases, with 12 bases separating them. The CDR3 is 17 residues long. The CDR3 sequence is CASSEGLGASGANVLTF. CDR3 sequence (DNA): TGTGCCAGCAGTGAGGGTCTTGGGGCCTCTGGGGCCAACGTCCTGACTTTC. The variable domain in full, completed from reference TRBV25-1 and TRBJ2-6, reads EADIYQTPRYLVIGTGKKITLECSQTMGHDKMYWYQQDPGMELHLIHYSYGVNSTEKGDLSSESTVSRIRTEHFPLTLESARPSHTSQYLCASSEGLGASGANVLTFGAGSRLTVL.

The chain joins TRBV5-4 to TRBJ1-2; D gene ambiguous. CDR1 and CDR2 (germline): SGHNT, YYREEE (reference sequence). Trimming removed 4 bases at V and 0 bases at J, with 7 bases between. This CDR3 has 13 residues. Here the CDR3 DNA reads TGTGCCAGCAGCCAACCAGCTAACTATGGCTACACCTTC. Protein sequence: CASSQPANYGYTF.

This clone was observed a handful of times. This chain joins TRBV5-5 and TRBJ2-2; the D gene is possibly TRBD1 (5 bases). V lost 4 bases, J lost 4 bases, and 23 bases lay in between. From germline, CDR1 is SGHKS and CDR2 YYEKEE (reference sequence). The CDR3 totals 18 residues. Here the CDR3 DNA reads TGTGCCAGCAGCCCCCCCTACGTCAGGTCAGGGCCCACCGGGGAGCTGTTTTTT. Translated: CASSPPYVRSGPTGELFF.

Details on this clone: Without the conserved terminal phenylalanine or tryptophan, this CDR3 likely stems from a read error. The chain combines TRBV4-3 with TRBJ1-4; no clear D. Germline V CDR1 and CDR2: LGHNA, YSLEER. The V end lost 0 bases, the J end lost 3 bases, and 14 bases lay between the germline ends. CDR3 length: 17 residues. The CDR3 is CASSQEERVGANEKLFL. DNA for the CDR3: TGCGCCAGCAGCCAAGAAGAAAGGGTTGGGGCTAATGAAAAACTGTTTCTT.

This clone has only one observation. The chain recombines TRBV27 with TRBJ1-1; 7 nucleotides line up with TRBD1. J gave up 3 bases and V 1 base, and 2 bases lay outside the gene matches. CDR1 MNHEY and CDR2 SMNVEV come from the germline V gene (reference sequence). This CDR3 region has 14 residues. The chain's CDR3 is CASSLLGGDTEAFF. The DNA for the CDR3 is TGTGCCAGCAGTTTATTAGGGGGCGACACTGAAGCTTTCTTT.

CDR3 sequence: CASSQDFREGETQYF. CDR3 in DNA: TGCGCCAGCAGCCAAGATTTCAGGGAAGGCGAGACCCAGTACTTC. The rearrangement links TRBV4-3 to TRBJ2-5; a possible D gene is TRBD1 (5 bases). The CDR3 totals 15 residues. Trimming removed 0 bases from V and 5 bases from J, with 13 bases in between. The germline V gene has CDR1 LGHNA and CDR2 YSLEER.

The table lists this clone with a few counts. The J gene is TRBJ1-1, the V gene TRBV29-1; tentative D call: TRBD1 (5 bases). This CDR3 spans 11 amino acids. Germline V gene sequence: CDR1 SQVTM, CDR2 ANQGSEA. V gave up 3 bases and J gave up 5 bases, with 7 bases separating them. The CDR3 loop reads CSVDGGTEAFF. The CDR3 DNA reads as TGCAGCGTTGATGGGGGGACTGAAGCTTTCTTT. The full variable domain, completed using reference TRBV29-1 and TRBJ1-1, is SAVISQKPSRDICQRGTSLTIQCQVDSQVTMMFWYRQQPGQSLTLIATANQGSEATYESGFVIDKFPISRPNLTFSTLTVSNMSPEDSSIYLCSVDGGTEAFFGQGTRLTVV.

The rearrangement joins TRBV11-2 to TRBJ2-7; D gene uncertain. The CDR3 is 15 amino acids. Germline V gene data show CDR1 as SGHAT and CDR2 as FQNNGV. V was clipped by 0 bases and J by 3 bases, with 12 bases between them. The CDR3: CASSLDPPESYEQYF. The CDR3 region has the DNA TGTGCCAGCAGCTTAGATCCGCCGGAGAGCTACGAGCAGTACTTC.

The chain combines TRBV9 with TRBJ2-2; 10 positions agree with TRBD2. The V and J ends lost 3 bases and 7 bases, in that order; junction bases with no gene match: 6. The CDR3 totals 15 residues. Germline V gives CDR1 SGDLS, CDR2 YYNGEE. This chain's CDR3 is CASSALTSGYGELFF. CDR3 DNA: TGTGCCAGCAGCGCCTTGACTAGCGGGTACGGGGAGCTGTTTTTT.

The J gene is TRBJ1-5, the V gene TRBV28; D gene unclear. CDR3 length: 14 residues. Germline loops: CDR1 MDHEN, CDR2 SYDVKM. The V gene lost 2 bases and the J gene lost 4 bases, with 9 bases spanning the gap. CDR3 nucleotide sequence: TGTGCCAGCAGTTTACTCAGCGAGAATCAGCCCCAGCATTTT. Its protein is CASSLLSENQPQHF.

V gene TRBV1 combines with J gene TRBJ2-3; the table's TRBD2 call for D was not verified on the DNA. TRBV1 is reported as a pseudogene. This CDR3 has 21 amino acids. The CDR3 loop is CTSSQEGGLAGALRVEDTQYF. The DNA of the CDR3 is TGCACCAGCAGCCAAGAAGGGGGACTAGCGGGGGCCCTCAGGGTTGAAGATACGCAGTATTTT.

V gene TRBV4-1 combines with J gene TRBJ1-1; D gene unclear. The germline gives CDR1 MGHRA, CDR2 YSYEKL. The CDR3 contains 13 residues. Trimming took 0 bases from V and 5 from J, leaving 7 bases between them. CDR3 in amino acids: CASSQDQRTEAFF. For the CDR3, the DNA is TGCGCCAGCAGCCAAGATCAACGGACTGAAGCTTTCTTT.

The rearrangement links TRBV5-1 to TRBJ2-7, with no clear D. Trimming pared 5 bases from V and 1 base from J, leaving 16 bases between. The CDR3 sequence is 15 residues long. From germline, CDR1 is SGHRS and CDR2 YFSETQ. The CDR3: CASRSGSTGSYEQYF. The CDR3 nucleotides are TGCGCCAGCAGGTCTGGATCTACGGGTTCCTACGAGCAGTACTTC.

This clone was counted a single time. This chain links TRBV11-3 with TRBJ2-2; D is perhaps TRBD1 (6 bases). CDR1 SGHNT and CDR2 YENEEA come from the germline V gene. The CDR3 totals 15 residues. V lost 5 bases and J lost 0, with 10 bases in between. CDR3 in DNA: TGTGCCAGCAGCGAGGGACACACGAACACCGGGGAGCTGTTTTTT. Amino acids: CASSEGHTNTGELFF.

The chain is built from TRBV28 and TRBJ1-5; D is possibly TRBD1 (5 bases). Germline V gene data show CDR1 as MDHEN and CDR2 as SYDVKM. V lost 7 bases and J 4 bases, leaving 17 bases between the germline ends. CDR3 length: 15 residues. The CDR3, as DNA: TGTGCCAGCACCCCGTCGGGGGAGGGAAATCAGCCCCAGCATTTT. It specifies CASTPSGEGNQPQHF.

The CDR3 spells CASSITSGFYNEQFF. The CDR3 DNA sequence: TGTGCCAGCAGCATAACTAGCGGGTTCTACAATGAGCAGTTCTTC. The chain joins TRBV25-1 to TRBJ2-1; 9 bases are shared with TRBD2. Trimming cost V 6 bases and J 3 bases; bases outside gene matches: 6. The CDR3 is made up of 15 amino acids. Germline V gene lookup returns CDR1 MGHDK and CDR2 SYGVNS.

This clone was counted only a few times. The same CDR3 can be traced to other DNA sequences in this sample. The V call is TRBV30, the J call TRBJ2-1, with TRBD2 matching over 7 bases. The V segment lost 8 bases and the J segment 3 bases; nucleotides outside the gene matches: 1. The CDR3 runs to 11 residues. Per the germline V gene, CDR1 is GTSNPN and CDR2 is SVGIG (reference sequence). CDR3 nucleotide sequence: TGTGCCGGGGGGGGCTACAATGAGCAGTTCTTC. It encodes CAGGGYNEQFF.

The chain uses TRBV28 and TRBJ1-2, with 8 bases fitting TRBD1. Germline loops: CDR1 MDHEN, CDR2 SYDVKM. This CDR3 has 16 amino acids. J was trimmed by 6 bases and V by 3 bases; bases with no gene match: 12. In nucleotides, the CDR3 is TGTGCCAGCAGTTTTCATGGTGCAGGGGGCGGAAATGGCTACACCTTC. Its protein product is CASSFHGAGGGNGYTF.

The CDR3 region has the DNA TGTGCCACCTTGTCTTTACAGAGCAATCAGCCCCAGCATTTT. It translates to CATLSLQSNQPQHF. The chain uses TRBV28 and TRBJ1-5; D call uncertain. V lost 10 bases to trimming and J lost 1 base, with 14 bases between them. The CDR3 loop spans 14 amino acids. Germline V gives CDR1 MDHEN, CDR2 SYDVKM.

The chain links TRBV6-4 to TRBJ1-1; D remains ambiguous. The V end was cut by 4 bases, the J end by 8 bases, with 5 bases between. This CDR3 spans 10 amino acids. Germline V CDR1 and CDR2: MRHNA, SNTAGT. This CDR3 is CASSVREAFF. The CDR3 DNA sequence: TGTGCCAGCAGTGTGCGGGAAGCTTTCTTT.

The sample holds one count of this clone. The chain employs TRBV5-1 and TRBJ2-1; 8 bases are shared with TRBD2. CDR1 and CDR2 from the germline V gene are SGHRS and YFSETQ. Trimming at V came to 0 bases and at J to 4 bases, leaving 6 bases not matched to a gene. The CDR3 is 16 residues long. The chain's CDR3 is CASSLDGLAHYNEQFF. The CDR3, as DNA: TGCGCCAGCAGCTTGGATGGACTAGCTCATTACAATGAGCAGTTCTTC.